Following are 11 T cell receptor beta chains from one sample sequenced in a study of blood T cell repertoires in COVID-19. Sequenced by immunoSEQ multiplex PCR; TCRdb stores in-frame clones only, minus some. The table shows about 130,000 clones, with approximately 89% occurring only once. Sequenced material: peripheral blood. These receptors all come from a woman in her 70s with COVID-19, enrolled during active disease.

This clone was recorded once. The junction does not match germline at one end; this may be a read error. The chain joins TRBV13 to TRBJ1-1; 12 bases map to TRBD1. CDR1 and CDR2 from the germline V gene are PRHDT and FYEKMQ (reference sequence). The CDR3 has 17 amino acids. The CDR3 here is CASSVGTGGRKLSGIIF. The CDR3 bases are TGTGCCAGCAGCGTAGGGACAGGGGGCAGGAAGTTGTCCGGTATTATCTTT.

The genes are TRBV2 and TRBJ2-5, with 7 bases lining up with TRBD1. CDR1 and CDR2 from the germline V gene are SNHLY and FYNNEI. V lost 0 bases, J lost 2 bases, and 3 bases stayed unmatched. The CDR3 has 15 amino acids. CDR3 coding DNA: TGTGCCAGCAGTGAAGCTGTGGGACAGCAAGAGACCCAGTACTTC. Protein product: CASSEAVGQQETQYF.

The CDR3 is CASSFPGRAEFGNTIYF. In nucleotides, the CDR3 is TGTGCCAGCAGTTTCCCCGGCAGGGCGGAATTTGGAAACACCATATATTTT. The V gene is TRBV7-8, the J gene TRBJ1-3; D is perhaps TRBD1 (5 bases). This CDR3 is built from 17 residues. The V gene's germline CDR1 is SGHVS and CDR2 FQNEAQ. Trimming took off 6 bases at V and 3 bases at J, with 21 bases between the two ends.

Written as DNA, the CDR3 is TGTGCCAGCTCACCGCCACAGGGGCCCTACGAGCAGTACTTC. This gives the protein CASSPPQGPYEQYF. The chain links TRBV18 to TRBJ2-7; the match to TRBD1 covers 7 bases. Germline V lookup: CDR1 KGHSH, CDR2 LQKENI. V lost 3 bases to trimming and J lost 2 bases; unmatched junction nucleotides: 4. The CDR3 extends over 14 amino acids.

This chain connects TRBV11-2 to TRBJ2-2, with a tentative D call TRBD1 (5 bases). The CDR3 has 13 residues. V was clipped by 2 bases and J by 6 bases, with 7 bases between them. Germline CDR1 and CDR2: SGHAT and FQNNGV. Here the CDR3 DNA reads TGTGCCAGCAGCTTAATGGGGCCCGGGGAGCTGTTTTTT. Translated: CASSLMGPGELFF. Full variable domain (outside the CDR3, taken from reference TRBV11-2 and TRBJ2-2): EAGVAQSPRYKIIEKRQSVAFWCNPISGHATLYWYQQILGQGPKLLIQFQNNGVVDDSQLPKDRFSAERLKGVDSTLKIQPAKLEDSAVYLCASSLMGPGELFFGEGSRLTVL.

The rearrangement joins TRBV10-3 to TRBJ1-5; D may be TRBD1 (5 bases). CDR1 is ENHRY and CDR2 is SYGVKD in the germline V gene. V lost 10 bases, J lost 3 bases, and 13 bases lay in between. The CDR3 runs 13 residues. DNA of the CDR3: TGTGCCAGCGAAGACAGCTCCAATCAGCCCCAGCATTTT. Translated, it gives CASEDSSNQPQHF.

The chain employs TRBV7-9 and TRBJ1-4; D ambiguous. From germline, CDR1 is SEHNR and CDR2 FQNEAQ (reference sequence). V was trimmed by 1 base and J by 8 bases, leaving 14 bases between them. The CDR3 consists of 15 residues. As DNA, the CDR3 is TGTGCCAGCAGCTTAGGTAGCCCCCCCGGGGAAAAACTGTTTTTT. This translates into CASSLGSPPGEKLFF.

The chain links TRBV25-1 to TRBJ2-1; D may be TRBD2 (6 bases). Germline CDR1 is MGHDK and CDR2 is SYGVNS. The CDR3 runs 15 residues. The V end was cut by 3 bases, the J end by 1 base, with 10 bases between. The CDR3 reads CASSDVGGSYNEQFF. The CDR3, as DNA: TGTGCCAGCAGTGACGTGGGGGGATCCTACAATGAGCAGTTCTTC.

The rearrangement links TRBV7-9 to TRBJ2-5; 7 bases align to TRBD1. V shed 5 bases and J 4 bases; nucleotides not matched to a gene: 7. Germline-derived CDR1 and CDR2 are SEHNR and FQNEAQ (reference sequence). The CDR3 is 14 residues long. CDR3 coding DNA: TGTGCCAGCAGCCAGGGGGACAGCAGAGAGACCCAGTACTTC. This sequence encodes CASSQGDSRETQYF.

This chain uses TRBV4-1 with TRBJ2-7; TRBD1 matches at 8 bases. This CDR3 spans 13 amino acids. The germline gives CDR1 MGHRA, CDR2 YSYEKL. Trimming cost V 3 bases and J 5 bases; bases outside gene matches: 3. The CDR3 region has the DNA TGCGCCAGCAGCCAGGACAGGGTTCACGAGCAGTACTTC. This sequence encodes CASSQDRVHEQYF.

The chain joins TRBV29-1 to TRBJ2-5, with 10 bases lining up with TRBD2. The length of the CDR3 is 16 residues. Germline CDR1 and CDR2: SQVTM and ANQGSEA. Trimming took 2 bases from V and 4 from J; bases not matched to a gene: 10. The CDR3 is CSVEPSGGPGRETQYF. DNA for the CDR3: TGCAGCGTTGAACCTAGCGGGGGCCCTGGGCGAGAGACCCAGTACTTC.